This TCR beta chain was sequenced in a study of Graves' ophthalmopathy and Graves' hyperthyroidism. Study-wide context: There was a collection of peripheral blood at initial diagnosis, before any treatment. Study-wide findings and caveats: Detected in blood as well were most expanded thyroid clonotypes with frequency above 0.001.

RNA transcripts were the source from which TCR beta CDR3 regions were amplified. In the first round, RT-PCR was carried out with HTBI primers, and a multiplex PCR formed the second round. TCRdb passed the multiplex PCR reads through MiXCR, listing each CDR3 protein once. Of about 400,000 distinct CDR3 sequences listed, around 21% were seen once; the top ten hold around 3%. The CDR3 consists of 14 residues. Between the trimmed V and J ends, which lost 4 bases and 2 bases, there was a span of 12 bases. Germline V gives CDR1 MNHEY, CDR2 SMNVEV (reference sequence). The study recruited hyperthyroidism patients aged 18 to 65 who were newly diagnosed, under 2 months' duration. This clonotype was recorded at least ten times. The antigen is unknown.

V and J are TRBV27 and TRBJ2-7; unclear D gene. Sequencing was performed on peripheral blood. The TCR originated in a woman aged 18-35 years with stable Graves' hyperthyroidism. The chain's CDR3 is CASSSVPGPYEQYF. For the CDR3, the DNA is TGTGCCAGCAGTTCCGTTCCAGGCCCCTACGAGCAGTACTTC.